The entry that follows covers one TCR beta chain sequence. Trimming left V 2 bases short and J 1 base short, with 14 bases between. The CDR3 is 16 residues long. Germline V lookup: CDR1 MNHNY, CDR2 SVGAGI (reference sequence). The assay was immunoSEQ multiplex PCR, and TCRdb's table has in-frame clones only and misses some. The table has about 38,000 clones, roughly 95% seen once; the top ten hold approximately 4.3%. This specimen belongs to a study of T cells in tuberculosis. Study information: Sequenced TCRs come from CD1B-GMM tetramer-binding T cells.

Documented time point: new active TB diagnosis, blood taken before or within 7 days of starting treatment. Specimen: PBMCs, collected at tuberculosis diagnosis. The clonotype originates from an adult with tuberculosis. This rearrangement joins TRBV6-6 to TRBJ1-1; possible D gene TRBD1, 6 bases. CDR3 amino acids: CASSYPSSRGNTEAFF. CDR3 bases: TGTGCCAGCAGTTACCCCTCGAGCAGGGGGAACACTGAAGCTTTCTTT.